The 18 T cell receptor beta chains presented below share a single source sample, sequenced in a study of blood T cell repertoires in COVID-19. Clones were sequenced by immunoSEQ multiplex PCR, and TCRdb holds only the in-frame ones, with some missing. The repertoire holds approximately 300,000 clones, with around 90% as singletons. Sequencing was done on a sample of peripheral blood. The receptor source for this set is a young man with active or convalescent COVID-19.

DNA for the CDR3: TGTGCCAGTAGTCTTGACAGGGGCGCGCGCGATCAGCCCCAGCATTTT. Translated: CASSLDRGARDQPQHF. The chain couples TRBV19 to TRBJ1-5, with TRBD1 matching over 8 bases. The CDR3 has 16 amino acids. Germline trimming cut 5 bases from V and 5 bases from J; bases unmatched to any gene: 11. Germline-derived CDR1 and CDR2 are LNHDA and SQIVND (reference sequence).

The chain recombines TRBV9 with TRBJ1-1; D gene uncertain. The V gene's germline CDR1 is SGDLS and CDR2 YYNGEE. Trimming left V 0 bases short and J 1 base short, with 7 bases between. The CDR3 runs 14 residues. Written as DNA, the CDR3 is TGTGCCAGCAGCGTAGGGGAGGGGAACACTGAAGCTTTCTTT. Translated: CASSVGEGNTEAFF.

The J gene is TRBJ2-1, the V gene TRBV19, with a weak D call TRBD1 (5 bases). V was trimmed by 1 base and J by 4 bases, leaving 20 bases between them. The CDR3 has 18 amino acids. Germline V lookup: CDR1 LNHDA, CDR2 SQIVND (reference sequence). The CDR3 DNA is TGTGCCAGTAGTATAGGTCTCGCCCAGGGCGAGAGGTACAATGAGCAGTTCTTC. It codes for CASSIGLAQGERYNEQFF.

V and J are TRBV9 and TRBJ1-1; TRBD1 agrees at 7 bases. V was clipped by 4 bases and J by 8 bases; unmatched bases: 8. The length of the CDR3 is 13 residues. CDR1 is SGDLS and CDR2 is YYNGEE in the germline V gene. CDR3 bases: TGTGCCAGCAGCCCGGGACAGCTCAACGAAGCTTTCTTT. Protein: CASSPGQLNEAFF.

This clone is a singleton in its sample. The rearrangement joins TRBV9 to TRBJ1-2; D is ambiguous. This CDR3 has 12 residues. V dropped 4 bases and J dropped 4 bases, with 8 bases sitting between them. CDR1 is SGDLS, CDR2 YYNGEE, per germline. The CDR3 reads CASSRGVYGYTF. DNA for the CDR3: TGTGCCAGCAGCCGGGGAGTCTATGGCTACACCTTC.

V gene TRBV19 combines with J gene TRBJ2-7; TRBD1 is a possible D gene (6 bases). The CDR3 contains 15 residues. CDR1 is LNHDA and CDR2 is SQIVND in the germline V gene (reference sequence). V was shortened by 5 bases and J by 0 bases, with 14 bases between the two germline ends. CDR3 residues: CASSHIGQPSYEQYF. The CDR3 region has the DNA TGTGCCAGTAGTCACATAGGACAGCCCTCCTACGAGCAGTACTTC.

This chain uses TRBV7-9 with TRBJ2-2; 8 bases agree with TRBD1. CDR1 is SEHNR and CDR2 is FQNEAQ in the germline V gene (reference sequence). The CDR3 is made up of 15 amino acids. V dropped 5 bases and J dropped 3; count of bases not matched to a gene: 5. The CDR3 is CASSAQGAYTGELFF. The CDR3 DNA sequence: TGTGCCAGCAGCGCGCAGGGGGCGTACACCGGGGAGCTGTTTTTT.

V and J are TRBV19 and TRBJ2-1; 11 bases align to TRBD2. This CDR3 is 17 amino acids long. Germline CDR1 and CDR2: LNHDA and SQIVND (reference sequence). J gave up 2 bases and V 4 bases, and 7 bases lay outside the gene matches. DNA for the CDR3: TGTGCCAGTAGTACTGGGCTAGCGGGAGGACCCTACAATGAGCAGTTCTTC. This translates into CASSTGLAGGPYNEQFF.

This chain joins TRBV27 and TRBJ2-3, with D perhaps matching TRBD2 (5 bases). CDR3 length: 15 amino acids. Trimming cost V 6 bases and J 1 base, with 14 bases left between them. The germline gives CDR1 MNHEY, CDR2 SMNVEV (reference sequence). The CDR3 nucleotides read TGTGCCAGCAGGGACTCCCGCTCCCGCACAGATACGCAGTATTTT. This translates into CASRDSRSRTDTQYF.

The chain recombines TRBV6-1 with TRBJ2-7; 10 bases map to TRBD2. J was trimmed by 0 bases and V by 3 bases; bases with no gene match: 2. Germline lookup yields CDR1 MNHNS and CDR2 SASEGT. The CDR3 covers 15 residues. The CDR3 DNA is TGTGCCAGCAGTGAGACTAGCGGGTCCTCCTACGAGCAGTACTTC. Amino acids: CASSETSGSSYEQYF.

The chain has TRBV5-1 and TRBJ2-1; TRBD2 matches 10 bases. Trimming cost V 4 bases and J 4 bases; bases outside gene matches: 5. Germline V CDR1 and CDR2: SGHRS, YFSETQ. The CDR3 runs 15 residues. The CDR3 nucleotides are TGCGCCAGCAGCCGTGGACTAGCGGATTACAATGAGCAGTTCTTC. This codes for CASSRGLADYNEQFF.

This clone was counted only a few times. The V and J genes are TRBV7-2 and TRBJ2-7, with 7 bases fitting TRBD1. In germline, CDR1 is SGHTA, CDR2 FQGNSA. The CDR3 is 14 residues long. Germline trimming cut 5 bases from V and 6 bases from J; bases unmatched to any gene: 10. In nucleotides, the CDR3 is TGTGCCAGCAGCGCCCAGACAGGGTTGGGCGAGCAGTACTTC. Its protein is CASSAQTGLGEQYF.

The chain has TRBV25-1 and TRBJ1-4; D possibly corresponds to TRBD1 (5 bases). From germline, CDR1 is MGHDK and CDR2 SYGVNS. V was clipped by 3 bases and J by 5 bases, with 13 bases between them. This CDR3 region has 15 residues. The CDR3 loop reads CASSDLHGGNEKLFF. CDR3 bases: TGTGCCAGCAGTGACCTACACGGGGGGAATGAAAAACTGTTTTTT.

The rearrangement joins TRBV7-2 to TRBJ2-1, with 10 nucleotides matching TRBD2. This CDR3 is 18 amino acids long. The germline V gene encodes CDR1 SGHTA and CDR2 FQGNSA. V dropped 3 bases and J dropped 8; count of bases not matched to a gene: 16. Here the CDR3 DNA reads TGTGCCAGCAGCTTCCGCCCCGATCTAGCGGGAGATTTCTATGAGCAGTTCTTC. It codes for CASSFRPDLAGDFYEQFF. Using reference TRBV7-2 and TRBJ2-1 for the parts outside the CDR3, the full variable domain is GAGVSQSPSNKVTEKGKDVELRCDPISGHTALYWYRQSLGQGLEFLIYFQGNSAPDKSGLPSDRFSAERTGGSVSTLTIQRTQQEDSAVYLCASSFRPDLAGDFYEQFFGPGTRLTVL.

The chain employs TRBV3-1 (or the pseudogene TRBV3-2) and TRBJ2-1; maybe TRBD1 (6 bases). The CDR3 is 16 amino acids. The V end lost 3 bases, the J end lost 5 bases, and 17 bases lay between the germline ends. Germline V CDR1 and CDR2: LGHDT, YNNKEL (reference sequence). CDR3 nucleotide sequence: TGTGCCAGCAGCCATGAATCCGGGACAACCCACAATGAGCAGTTCTTC. This sequence encodes CASSHESGTTHNEQFF.

As DNA, the CDR3 is TGTGCCACCAGAACAGGGCAAAGCAATCAGCCCCAGCATTTT. Residues: CATRTGQSNQPQHF. V is TRBV15 and J is TRBJ1-5, with a weak D call TRBD1 (6 bases). The CDR3 has 14 residues. The germline gives CDR1 LNHNV, CDR2 YYDKDF (reference sequence). V shed 6 bases and J shed 1 base, with 10 bases lying between them.

This rearrangement joins TRBV28 to TRBJ1-2; D may be TRBD1 (6 bases). The germline V gene has CDR1 MDHEN and CDR2 SYDVKM. This CDR3 region has 16 residues. Trimming left V 7 bases short and J 3 bases short, with 21 bases between. This chain's CDR3 is CASTNRGGVGDYGYTF. The DNA of the CDR3 is TGTGCCAGCACCAATCGAGGGGGAGTGGGGGACTATGGCTACACCTTC.

This clone was counted a single time. The chain joins TRBV29-1 to TRBJ1-1; 7 nucleotides match TRBD1. J gave up 1 base and V 4 bases, and 6 bases lay outside the gene matches. The CDR3 is made up of 14 amino acids. Germline V CDR1 and CDR2: SQVTM, ANQGSEA. Written as DNA, the CDR3 is TGCAGCGTTGTTTTGACAGGGCGGAACACTGAAGCTTTCTTT. Translated, it gives CSVVLTGRNTEAFF.